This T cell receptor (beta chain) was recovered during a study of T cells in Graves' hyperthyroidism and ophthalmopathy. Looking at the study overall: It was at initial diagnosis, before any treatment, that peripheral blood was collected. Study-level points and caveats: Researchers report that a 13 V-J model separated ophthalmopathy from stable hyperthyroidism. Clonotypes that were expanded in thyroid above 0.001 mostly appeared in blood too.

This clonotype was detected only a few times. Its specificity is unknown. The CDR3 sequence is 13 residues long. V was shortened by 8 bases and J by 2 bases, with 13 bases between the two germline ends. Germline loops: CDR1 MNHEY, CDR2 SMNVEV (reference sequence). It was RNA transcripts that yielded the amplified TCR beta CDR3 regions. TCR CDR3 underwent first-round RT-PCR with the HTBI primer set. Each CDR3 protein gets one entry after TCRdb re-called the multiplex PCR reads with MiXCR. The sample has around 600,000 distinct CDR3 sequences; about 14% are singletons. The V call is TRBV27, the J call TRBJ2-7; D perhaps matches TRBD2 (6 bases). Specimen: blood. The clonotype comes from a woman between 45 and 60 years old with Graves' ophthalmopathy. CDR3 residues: CASGVSGTYEQYF. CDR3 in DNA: TGTGCCAGCGGGGTTAGCGGAACCTACGAGCAGTACTTC.